This T cell receptor (beta chain) was identified during a study of cytomegalovirus exposure and HLA in healthy donors. With regard to this clone: Its specificity is not known.

PCR employed 60 Vbeta and 13 Jbeta primers. TCRdb's copy holds only in-frame clones and misses some; the assay was immunoSEQ multiplex PCR. The sample totals about 200,000 clones; its top ten clones hold roughly 0.7%. After removal of 5 bases from V and 3 bases from J, the junction contained 7 bases not matched to a gene. Germline V gene sequence: CDR1 MNHEY, CDR2 SVGAGI. The CDR3 is made up of 14 amino acids. Overall study findings and caveats: In a later analysis, TCR beta V- and J-gene trimming showed a link to a missense DCLRE1C variant. Across all donors, roughly uniform sequencing depth was an assumption of the presence/absence analyses.

The TCR was taken from a boy aged 5-17 years in good health and CMV-seronegative. The specimen was PBMCs. V usage is TRBV6-5 and J usage is TRBJ2-7, with 7 bases identical to TRBD2. The CDR3 is CASSPGTNFYEQYF. The CDR3, as DNA: TGTGCCAGCAGTCCCGGGACTAACTTCTACGAGCAGTACTTC.